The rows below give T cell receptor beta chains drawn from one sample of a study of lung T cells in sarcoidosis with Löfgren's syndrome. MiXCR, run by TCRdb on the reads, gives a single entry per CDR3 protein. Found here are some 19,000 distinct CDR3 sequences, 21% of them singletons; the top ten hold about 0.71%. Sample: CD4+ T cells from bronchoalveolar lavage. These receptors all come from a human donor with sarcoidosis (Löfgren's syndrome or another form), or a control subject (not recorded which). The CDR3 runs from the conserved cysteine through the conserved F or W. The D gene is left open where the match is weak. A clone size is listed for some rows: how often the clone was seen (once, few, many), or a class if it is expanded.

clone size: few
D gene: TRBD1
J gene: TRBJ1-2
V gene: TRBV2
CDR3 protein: CASTFPTGATYGYTF
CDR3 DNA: TGTGCCAGCACGTTCCCGACAGGGGCGACCTATGGCTACACCTTC

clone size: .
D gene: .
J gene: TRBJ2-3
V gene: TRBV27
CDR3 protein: CASLRVWARADTQYF
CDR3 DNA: TGTGCCAGCTTGCGGGTGTGGGCTCGCGCAGATACGCAGTATTTT

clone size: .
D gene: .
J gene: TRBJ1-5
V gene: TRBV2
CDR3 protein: CASSDGRNSNQPQHF
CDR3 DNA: TGTGCCAGCAGTGATGGGCGTAATAGCAATCAGCCCCAGCATTTT

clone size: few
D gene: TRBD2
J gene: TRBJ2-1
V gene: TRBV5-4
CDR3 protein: CASSLTLAGVDEQFF
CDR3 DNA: TGTGCCAGCAGCTTGACTCTAGCGGGAGTGGATGAGCAGTTCTTC

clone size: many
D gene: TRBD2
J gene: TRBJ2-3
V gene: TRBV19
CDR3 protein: CATRNPGGDTDTQYF
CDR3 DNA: TGTGCCACCCGAAACCCGGGAGGGGACACAGATACGCAGTATTTT

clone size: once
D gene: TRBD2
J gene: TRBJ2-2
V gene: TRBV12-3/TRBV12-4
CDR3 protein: CAGTLRTSGAGNTGELFF
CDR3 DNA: TGTGCCGGCACTCTCAGGACTAGCGGGGCCGGGAACACCGGGGAGCTGTTTTTT

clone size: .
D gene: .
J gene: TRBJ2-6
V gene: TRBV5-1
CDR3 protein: CTSSLAEISGANVLTF
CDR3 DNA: TGCACCAGCAGCTTGGCCGAAATCTCTGGGGCCAACGTCCTGACTTTC

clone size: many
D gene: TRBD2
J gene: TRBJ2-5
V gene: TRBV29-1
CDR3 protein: CSVLHQLAGGETQYF
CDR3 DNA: TGCAGCGTCCTCCATCAACTAGCGGGAGGAGAGACCCAGTACTTC

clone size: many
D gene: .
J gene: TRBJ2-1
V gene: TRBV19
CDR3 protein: CASSPRGGNEQFF
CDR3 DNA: TGTGCCAGTAGTCCGAGGGGAGGTAATGAGCAGTTCTTC

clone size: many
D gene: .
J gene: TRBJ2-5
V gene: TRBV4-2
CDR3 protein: CASSQDIVGDQETQYF
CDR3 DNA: TGTGCCAGCAGCCAAGATATTGTCGGGGACCAAGAGACCCAGTACTTC

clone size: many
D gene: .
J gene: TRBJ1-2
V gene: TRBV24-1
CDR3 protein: CATSDLRGGAPSGYTF
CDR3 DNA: TGTGCCACCAGTGATCTCCGCGGTGGGGCACCTTCTGGCTACACCTTC

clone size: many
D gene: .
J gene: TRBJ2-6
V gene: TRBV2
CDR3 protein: CASSDTGSGANVLTF
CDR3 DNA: TGTGCCAGCAGTGACACTGGCTCTGGGGCCAACGTCCTGACTTTC

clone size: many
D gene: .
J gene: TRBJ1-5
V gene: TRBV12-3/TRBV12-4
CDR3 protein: CASSLGGGQQPQHF
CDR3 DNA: TGTGCCAGCAGTTTAGGGGGGGGCCAACAGCCCCAGCATTTT

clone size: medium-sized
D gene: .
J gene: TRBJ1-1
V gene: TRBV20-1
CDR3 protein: CSASHMNTEAFF
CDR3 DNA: TGCAGTGCTAGTCATATGAACACTGAAGCTTTCTTT

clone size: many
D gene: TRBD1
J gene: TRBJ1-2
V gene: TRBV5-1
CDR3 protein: CASSDDRGNYGYTF
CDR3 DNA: TGCGCCAGCAGCGATGACAGGGGAAACTATGGCTACACCTTC

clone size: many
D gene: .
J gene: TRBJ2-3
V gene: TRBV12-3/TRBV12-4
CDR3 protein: CASSFGPDTQYF
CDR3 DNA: TGTGCCAGCAGTTTTGGGCCAGATACGCAGTATTTT

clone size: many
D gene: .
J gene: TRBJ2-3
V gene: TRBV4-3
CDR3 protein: CASSQHRDSQTYMADTQYF
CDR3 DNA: TGCGCCAGCAGCCAGCATCGGGACTCGCAAACCTACATGGCAGATACGCAGTATTTT

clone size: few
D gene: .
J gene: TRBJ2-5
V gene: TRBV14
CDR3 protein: CASSQRWTQYF
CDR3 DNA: TGTGCCAGCAGCCAACGGTGGACCCAGTACTTC

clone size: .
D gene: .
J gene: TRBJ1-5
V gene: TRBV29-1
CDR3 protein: CSAVTRGDQPQHF
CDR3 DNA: TGCAGCGCCGTGACCAGGGGCGATCAGCCCCAGCATTTT

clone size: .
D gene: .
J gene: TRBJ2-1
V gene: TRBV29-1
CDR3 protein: CSVSRGAPNEQFF
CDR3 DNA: TGCAGCGTTTCCAGGGGCGCACCAAATGAGCAGTTCTTC

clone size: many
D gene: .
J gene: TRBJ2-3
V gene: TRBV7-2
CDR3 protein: CASRYRADTQYF
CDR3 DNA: TGTGCCAGCCGCTATCGGGCAGATACGCAGTATTTT

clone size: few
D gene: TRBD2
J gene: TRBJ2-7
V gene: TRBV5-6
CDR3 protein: CASTPVSSGSYEQYF
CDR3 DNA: TGTGCCAGCACGCCCGTGTCTAGCGGGTCCTACGAGCAGTACTTC

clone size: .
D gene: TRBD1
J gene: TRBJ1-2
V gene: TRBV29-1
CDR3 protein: CSGGDDRDHGYTF
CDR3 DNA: TGCAGCGGGGGCGACGACAGGGATCATGGCTACACCTTC

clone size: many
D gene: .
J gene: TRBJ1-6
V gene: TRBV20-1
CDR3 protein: CSARFPGANNSPLHF
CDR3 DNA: TGCAGTGCTAGATTCCCAGGGGCTAACAATTCACCCCTCCACTTT

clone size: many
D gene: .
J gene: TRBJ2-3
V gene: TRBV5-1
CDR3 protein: CASSITGTSTDTQYF
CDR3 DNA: TGCGCCAGCAGCATTACAGGGACTAGCACAGATACGCAGTATTTT

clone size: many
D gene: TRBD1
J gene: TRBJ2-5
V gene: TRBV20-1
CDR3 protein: CSALRDRGWETQYF
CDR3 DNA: TGCAGTGCTCTCCGGGACAGGGGATGGGAAACCCAGTACTTC

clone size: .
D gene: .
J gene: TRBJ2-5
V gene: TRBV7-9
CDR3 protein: CASSTVSVGETQYF
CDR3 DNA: TGTGCCAGCAGCACCGTTTCAGTTGGTGAGACCCAGTACTTC

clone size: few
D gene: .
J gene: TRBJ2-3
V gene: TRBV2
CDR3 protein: CASSDQGTDTQYF
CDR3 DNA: TGTGCCAGCAGTGACCAGGGCACAGATACGCAGTATTTT

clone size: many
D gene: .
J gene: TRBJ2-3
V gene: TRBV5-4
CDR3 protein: CASSSPRDWSTDTQYF
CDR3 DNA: TGTGCCAGCAGCTCCCCCCGGGACTGGAGCACAGATACGCAGTATTTT

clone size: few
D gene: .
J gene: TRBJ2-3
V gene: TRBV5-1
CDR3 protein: CASSESNTDTQYF
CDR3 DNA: TGCGCCAGCAGTGAATCAAATACAGATACGCAGTATTTT

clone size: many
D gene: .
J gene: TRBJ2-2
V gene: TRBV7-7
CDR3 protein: CASSRELWDTGELFF
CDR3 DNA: TGTGCTAGCAGCCGGGAGCTGTGGGACACCGGGGAGCTGTTTTTT

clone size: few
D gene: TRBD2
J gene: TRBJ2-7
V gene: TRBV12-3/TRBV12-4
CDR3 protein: CASSTRTSGRKEQYF
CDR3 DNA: TGTGCCAGCAGTACGAGGACTAGCGGGAGAAAGGAGCAGTACTTC

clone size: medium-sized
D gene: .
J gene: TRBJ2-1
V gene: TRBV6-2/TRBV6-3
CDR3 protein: CASSNSGYNEQFF
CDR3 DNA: TGTGCCAGCAGCAATTCCGGCTACAATGAGCAGTTCTTC

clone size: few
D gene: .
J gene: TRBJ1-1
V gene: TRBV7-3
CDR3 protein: CASSSNRDATEAFF
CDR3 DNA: TGTGCCAGCAGCTCTAACAGGGATGCGACTGAAGCTTTCTTT

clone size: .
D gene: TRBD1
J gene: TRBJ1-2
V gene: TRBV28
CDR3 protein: CASTGQGVANYGYTF
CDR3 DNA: TGTGCCAGCACGGGACAGGGCGTAGCGAACTATGGCTATACCTTC

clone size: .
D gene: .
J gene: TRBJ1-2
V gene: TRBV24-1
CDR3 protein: CATSDRRQLYGYTF
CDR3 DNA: TGTGCCACCAGTGATCGGCGGCAGCTATATGGCTACACCTTC

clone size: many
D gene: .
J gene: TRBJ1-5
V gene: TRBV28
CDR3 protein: CASSFYDRPPNQPQHF
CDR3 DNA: TGTGCCAGCAGTTTTTACGACAGGCCCCCTAATCAGCCCCAGCATTTT

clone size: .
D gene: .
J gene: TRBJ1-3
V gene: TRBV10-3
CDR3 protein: CASRAQSDLSSGTTIHF
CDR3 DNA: TGTGCCAGTCGGGCTCAATCAGACCTAAGCTCTGGAACCACCATACATTTT

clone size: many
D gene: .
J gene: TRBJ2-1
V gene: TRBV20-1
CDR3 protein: CSARDASLSYNEQFF
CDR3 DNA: TGCAGTGCTAGAGACGCTAGTCTCTCCTACAATGAGCAGTTCTTC

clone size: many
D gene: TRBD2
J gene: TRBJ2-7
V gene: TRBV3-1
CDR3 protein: CASSFRLAEAYEQYF
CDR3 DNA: TGTGCCAGCAGCTTTCGACTAGCGGAAGCCTACGAGCAGTACTTC

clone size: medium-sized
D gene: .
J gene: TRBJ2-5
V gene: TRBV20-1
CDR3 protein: CSARVTGRETQYF
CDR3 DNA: TGCAGTGCTAGAGTCACAGGGAGAGAGACCCAGTACTTC

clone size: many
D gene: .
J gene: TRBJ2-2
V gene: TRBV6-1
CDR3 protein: CASKSREGELFF
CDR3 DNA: TGTGCCAGCAAGTCCCGCGAGGGGGAGCTGTTTTTT

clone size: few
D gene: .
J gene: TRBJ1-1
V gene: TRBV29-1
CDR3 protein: CSVVKRNTEAFF
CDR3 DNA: TGCAGCGTTGTAAAGAGGAACACTGAAGCTTTCTTT

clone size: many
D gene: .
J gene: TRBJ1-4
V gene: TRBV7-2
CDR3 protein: CASSLNSVGGRFGEKLFF
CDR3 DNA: TGTGCCAGCAGCTTAAATTCGGTGGGGGGGCGCTTTGGTGAAAAACTGTTTTTT

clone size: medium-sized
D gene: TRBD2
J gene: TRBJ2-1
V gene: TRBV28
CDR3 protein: CASSSLAASSYNEQFF
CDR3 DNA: TGTGCCAGCAGTTCGCTAGCGGCAAGTTCCTACAATGAGCAGTTCTTC

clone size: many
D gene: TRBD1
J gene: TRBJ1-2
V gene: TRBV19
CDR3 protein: CASTTTGTGGYGYTF
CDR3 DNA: TGTGCCAGTACCACCACCGGGACAGGGGGCTATGGCTACACCTTC

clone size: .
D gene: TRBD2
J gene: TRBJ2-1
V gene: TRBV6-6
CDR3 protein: CASSYTGPGGEFF
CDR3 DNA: TGTGCCAGCAGTTACACCGGACCGGGGGGGGAGTTCTTC

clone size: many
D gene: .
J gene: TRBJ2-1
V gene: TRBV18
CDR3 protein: CASSPRTEYNEQFF
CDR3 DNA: TGTGCCAGCTCACCACGGACGGAATACAATGAGCAGTTCTTC

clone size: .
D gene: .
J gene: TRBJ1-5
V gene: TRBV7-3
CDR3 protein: CASSPGELYRRNQPQHF
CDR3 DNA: TGTGCCAGCAGCCCGGGGGAGCTATACAGAAGGAATCAGCCCCAGCATTTT

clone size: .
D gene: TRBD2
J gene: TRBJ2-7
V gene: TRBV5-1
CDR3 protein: CASSSTSGATYEQYF
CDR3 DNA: TGCGCCAGCAGTTCTACTAGCGGGGCGACCTACGAGCAGTACTTC

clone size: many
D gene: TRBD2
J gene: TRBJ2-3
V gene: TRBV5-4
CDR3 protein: CASSLGLAGAEDTQYF
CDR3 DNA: TGTGCCAGCAGCCTAGGACTAGCGGGAGCCGAAGATACGCAGTATTTT

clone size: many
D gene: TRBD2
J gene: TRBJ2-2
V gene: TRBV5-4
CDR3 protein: CASSLVVAGGNTGELFF
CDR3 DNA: TGTGCCAGCAGCTTGGTGGTAGCGGGAGGGAACACCGGGGAGCTGTTTTTT

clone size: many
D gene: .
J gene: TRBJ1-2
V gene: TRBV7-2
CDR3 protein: CASSLMSFGYTF
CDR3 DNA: TGTGCCAGCAGCTTAATGTCCTTTGGCTACACCTTC

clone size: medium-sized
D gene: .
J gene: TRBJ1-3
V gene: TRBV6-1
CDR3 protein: CASHESGNTIYF
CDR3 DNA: TGTGCCAGCCACGAATCTGGAAACACCATATATTTT

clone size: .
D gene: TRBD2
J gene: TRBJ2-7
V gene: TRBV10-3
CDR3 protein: CAISSTSGRAGPYEQYF
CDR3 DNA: TGTGCCATCAGCTCAACTAGCGGGAGGGCCGGGCCCTACGAGCAGTACTTC

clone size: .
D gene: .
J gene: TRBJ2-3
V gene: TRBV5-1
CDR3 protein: CAGSLIAGTDTQYF
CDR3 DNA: TGCGCCGGCAGCTTAATAGCAGGCACAGATACGCAGTATTTT

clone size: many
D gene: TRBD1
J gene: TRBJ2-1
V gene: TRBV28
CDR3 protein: CASSPRTGYPRDEQFF
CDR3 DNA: TGTGCCAGCAGCCCTAGGACAGGGTACCCTAGGGATGAGCAGTTCTTC

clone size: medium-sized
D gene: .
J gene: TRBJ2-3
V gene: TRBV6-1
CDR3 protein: CASSAEQGGADTQYF
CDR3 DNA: TGTGCCAGCAGCGCGGAACAGGGGGGGGCAGATACGCAGTATTTT